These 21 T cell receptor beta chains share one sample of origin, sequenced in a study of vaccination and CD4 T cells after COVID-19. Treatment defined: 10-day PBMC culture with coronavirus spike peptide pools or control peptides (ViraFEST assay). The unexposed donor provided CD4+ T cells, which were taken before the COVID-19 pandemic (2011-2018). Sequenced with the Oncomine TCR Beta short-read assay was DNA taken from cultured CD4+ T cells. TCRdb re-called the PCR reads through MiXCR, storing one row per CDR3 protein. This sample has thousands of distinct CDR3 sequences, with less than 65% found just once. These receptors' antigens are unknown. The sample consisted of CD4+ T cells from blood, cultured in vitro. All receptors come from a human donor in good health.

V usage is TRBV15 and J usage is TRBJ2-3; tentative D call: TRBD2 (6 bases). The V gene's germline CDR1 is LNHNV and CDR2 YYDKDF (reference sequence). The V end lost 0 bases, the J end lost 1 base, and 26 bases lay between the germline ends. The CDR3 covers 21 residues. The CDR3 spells CATSRDWSKAEGSPGTDTQYF. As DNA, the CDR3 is TGTGCCACCAGCAGAGATTGGTCTAAGGCGGAGGGGTCCCCTGGCACAGATACGCAGTATTTT. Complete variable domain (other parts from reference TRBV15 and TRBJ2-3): DAMVIQNPRYQVTQFGKPVTLSCSQTLNHNVMYWYQQKSSQAPKLLFHYYDKDFNNEADTPDNFQSRRPNTSFCFLDIRSPGLGDTAMYLCATSRDWSKAEGSPGTDTQYFGPGTRLTVL.

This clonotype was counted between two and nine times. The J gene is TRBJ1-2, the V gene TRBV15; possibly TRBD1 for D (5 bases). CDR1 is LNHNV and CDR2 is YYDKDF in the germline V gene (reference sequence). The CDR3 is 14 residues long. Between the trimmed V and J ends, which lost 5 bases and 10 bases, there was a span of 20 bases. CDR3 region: CATSYFRGQGAYTF. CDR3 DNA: TGTGCCACCAGCTATTTCCGGGGCCAAGGAGCCTACACCTTC.

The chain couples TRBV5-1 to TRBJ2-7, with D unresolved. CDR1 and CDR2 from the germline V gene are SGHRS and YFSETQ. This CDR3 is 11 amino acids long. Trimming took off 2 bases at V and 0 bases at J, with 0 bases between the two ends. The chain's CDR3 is CASSFSYEQYF. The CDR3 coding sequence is TGCGCCAGCAGCTTCTCCTACGAGCAGTACTTC. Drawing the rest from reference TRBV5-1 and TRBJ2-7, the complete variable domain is KAGVTQTPRYLIKTRGQQVTLSCSPISGHRSVSWYQQTPGQGLQFLFEYFSETQRNKGNFPGRFSGRQFSNSRSEMNVSTLELGDSALYLCASSFSYEQYFGPGTRLTVT.

The CDR3 nucleotides read TGTGCCACCGGCCTCGGACGGCGCGGAAACACCATATATTTT. Protein sequence: CATGLGRRGNTIYF. The chain recombines TRBV6-1 with TRBJ1-3; D not certain. Germline V gene sequence: CDR1 MNHNS, CDR2 SASEGT. The CDR3 spans 14 residues. Trimming removed 10 bases at V and 4 bases at J, with 17 bases between.

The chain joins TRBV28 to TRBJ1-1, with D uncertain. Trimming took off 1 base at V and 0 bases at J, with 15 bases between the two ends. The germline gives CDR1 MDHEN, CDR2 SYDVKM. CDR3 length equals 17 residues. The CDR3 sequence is CASSLLAGLSMNTEAFF. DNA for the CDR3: TGTGCCAGCAGTTTATTGGCAGGCCTAAGTATGAACACTGAAGCTTTCTTT.

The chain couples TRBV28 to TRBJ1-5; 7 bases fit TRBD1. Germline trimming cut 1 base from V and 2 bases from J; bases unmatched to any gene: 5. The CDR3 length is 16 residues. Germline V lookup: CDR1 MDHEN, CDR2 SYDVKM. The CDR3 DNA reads TGTGCCAGCAGTTTATCACAGGGGTCGGGCAATCAGCCCCAGCATTTT. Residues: CASSLSQGSGNQPQHF.

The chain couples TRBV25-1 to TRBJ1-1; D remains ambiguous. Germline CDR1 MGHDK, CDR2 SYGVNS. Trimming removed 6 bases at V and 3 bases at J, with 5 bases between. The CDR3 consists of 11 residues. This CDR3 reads CASRQDTEAFF. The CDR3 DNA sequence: TGTGCCAGCAGACAAGACACTGAAGCTTTCTTT.

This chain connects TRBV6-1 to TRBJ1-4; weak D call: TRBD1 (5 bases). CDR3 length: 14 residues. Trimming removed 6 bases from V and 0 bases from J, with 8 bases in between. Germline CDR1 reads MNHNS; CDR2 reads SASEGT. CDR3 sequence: CASSPRATNEKLFF. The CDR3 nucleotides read TGTGCCAGCAGCCCCAGGGCAACTAATGAAAAACTGTTTTTT.

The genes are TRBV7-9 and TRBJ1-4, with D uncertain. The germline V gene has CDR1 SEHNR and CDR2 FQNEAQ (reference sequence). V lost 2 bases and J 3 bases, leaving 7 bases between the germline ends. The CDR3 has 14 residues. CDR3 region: CASSLSGANEKLFF. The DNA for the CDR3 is TGTGCCAGCAGCTTAAGTGGGGCTAATGAAAAACTGTTTTTT.

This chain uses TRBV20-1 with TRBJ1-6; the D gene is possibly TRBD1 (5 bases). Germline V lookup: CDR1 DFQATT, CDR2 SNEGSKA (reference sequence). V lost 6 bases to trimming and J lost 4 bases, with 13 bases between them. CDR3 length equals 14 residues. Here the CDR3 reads CSAPGGFYNSPLHF. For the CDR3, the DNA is TGCAGTGCCCCGGGGGGGTTTTATAATTCACCCCTCCACTTT.

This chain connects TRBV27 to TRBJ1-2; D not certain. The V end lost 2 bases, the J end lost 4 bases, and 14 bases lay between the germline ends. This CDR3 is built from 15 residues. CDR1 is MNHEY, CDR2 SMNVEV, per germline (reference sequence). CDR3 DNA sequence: TGTGCCAGCAGTTTAAGCGCAGGCTCAGGCTATGGCTACACCTTC. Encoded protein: CASSLSAGSGYGYTF.

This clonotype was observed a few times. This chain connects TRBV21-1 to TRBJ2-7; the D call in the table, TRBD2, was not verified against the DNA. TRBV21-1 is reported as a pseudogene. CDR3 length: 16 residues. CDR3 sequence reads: CASSNSGERACICRYF. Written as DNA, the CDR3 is TGTGCCAGCAGCAATAGTGGGGAGCGGGCGTGCATATGTCGGTACTTC.

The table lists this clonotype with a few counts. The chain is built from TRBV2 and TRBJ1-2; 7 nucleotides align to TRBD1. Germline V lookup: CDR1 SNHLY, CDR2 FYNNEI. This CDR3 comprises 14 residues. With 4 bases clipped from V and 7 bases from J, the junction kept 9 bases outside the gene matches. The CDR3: CASSGQGGSGGYTF. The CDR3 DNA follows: TGTGCCAGCAGTGGACAGGGTGGGAGTGGTGGCTACACCTTC.

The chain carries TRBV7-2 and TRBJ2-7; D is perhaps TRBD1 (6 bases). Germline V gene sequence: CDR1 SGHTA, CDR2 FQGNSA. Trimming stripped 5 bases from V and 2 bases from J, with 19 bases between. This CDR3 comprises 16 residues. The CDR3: CASSPVGAGWTYEQYF. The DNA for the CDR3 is TGTGCCAGCAGCCCGGTGGGGGCAGGGTGGACCTACGAGCAGTACTTC.

The CDR3 bases are TGCAGTGCTAGCTCCGCAGATACGCAGTATTTT. Protein: CSASSADTQYF. V is TRBV20-1 and J is TRBJ2-3, with no clear D. The germline CDR1 and CDR2 sequences are DFQATT and SNEGSKA (reference sequence). The CDR3 has 11 residues. Deletions cut 3 bases from V and 4 bases from J, with 5 bases between.

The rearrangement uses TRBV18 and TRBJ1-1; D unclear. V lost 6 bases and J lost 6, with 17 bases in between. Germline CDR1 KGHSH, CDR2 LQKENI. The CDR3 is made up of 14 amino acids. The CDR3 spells CASSLNGGKAEAFF. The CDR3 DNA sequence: TGTGCCAGCTCCCTCAATGGAGGGAAGGCTGAAGCTTTCTTT.

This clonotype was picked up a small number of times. CDR3 DNA sequence: TGTGCCAGCAGCCTTACAGGGCCTGGCTACACCTTC. This gives the protein CASSLTGPGYTF. V gene TRBV6-1 combines with J gene TRBJ1-2; D possibly corresponds to TRBD1 (6 bases). CDR1 is MNHNS and CDR2 is SASEGT in the germline V gene. The CDR3 extends over 12 amino acids. V lost 6 bases and J 7 bases, leaving 12 bases between the germline ends.

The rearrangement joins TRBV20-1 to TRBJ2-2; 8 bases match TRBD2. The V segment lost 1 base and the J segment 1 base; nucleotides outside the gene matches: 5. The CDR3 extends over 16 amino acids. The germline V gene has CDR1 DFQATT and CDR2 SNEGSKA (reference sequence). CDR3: CSARALGLENTGELFF. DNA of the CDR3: TGCAGTGCTAGAGCATTGGGACTAGAGAACACCGGGGAGCTGTTTTTT.

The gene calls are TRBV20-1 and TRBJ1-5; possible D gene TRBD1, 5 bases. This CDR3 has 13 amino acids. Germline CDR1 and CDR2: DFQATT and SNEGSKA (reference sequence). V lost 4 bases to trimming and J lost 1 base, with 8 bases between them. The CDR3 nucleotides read TGCAGTGCTAACCGGGACAGCAATCAGCCCCAGCATTTT. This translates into CSANRDSNQPQHF.

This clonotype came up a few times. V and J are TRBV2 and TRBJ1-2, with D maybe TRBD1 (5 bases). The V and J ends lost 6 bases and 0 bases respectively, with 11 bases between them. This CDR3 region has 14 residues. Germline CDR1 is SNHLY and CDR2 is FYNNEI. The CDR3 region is CASRLTDSNYGYTF. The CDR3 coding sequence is TGTGCCAGCAGATTGACAGACTCTAACTATGGCTACACCTTC.

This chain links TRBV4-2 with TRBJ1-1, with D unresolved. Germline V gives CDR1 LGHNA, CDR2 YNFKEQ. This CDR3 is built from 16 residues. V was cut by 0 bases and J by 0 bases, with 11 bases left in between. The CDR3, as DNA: TGTGCCAGCAGCCAAGAGGCCAGCCGGTTGAACACTGAAGCTTTCTTT. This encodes CASSQEASRLNTEAFF.